This T cell receptor (beta chain) emerged from a study of blood T cell repertoires in COVID-19. Assay: immunoSEQ multiplex PCR; the TCRdb copy retains only in-frame clones and omits some. The sample lists about 44,000 clones, roughly 90% occurring once. V was clipped by 3 bases and J by 2 bases; unmatched bases: 1. Germline V gives CDR1 SGHTA, CDR2 FQGNSA. This CDR3 region has 14 residues. The sequence was collected from a woman older than 75 in a cohort sampled during active or convalescent COVID-19. The chain links TRBV7-2 to TRBJ1-5; 7 bases agree with TRBD1. The specimen sequenced was peripheral blood. The CDR3 bases are TGTGCCAGCAGCTTTACAGGGGGCAATCAGCCCCAGCATTTT. Amino acids: CASSFTGGNQPQHF.